The next 9 T cell receptor beta chains were all read from a single sample in a study of cytomegalovirus exposure and HLA in healthy donors. 60 Vbeta and 13 Jbeta primers were used in PCR. Clones were read by immunoSEQ multiplex PCR, and TCRdb kept only the in-frame ones, dropping some. Of fewer than 250,000 clones in the sample, around 75% were seen once. The sample taken for sequencing was PBMCs. These receptors originate from a woman younger than 45 in good health and CMV-seropositive.

Only one count was recorded for this clone. The rearrangement uses TRBV19 and TRBJ2-7, with D perhaps TRBD2 (5 bases). Looked up from germline, CDR1 is LNHDA and CDR2 is SQIVND (reference sequence). With 5 bases removed from V and 3 bases from J, the gap between germline ends came to 14 bases. The CDR3 totals 14 residues. CDR3 in amino acids: CASSSPGKLYEQYF. CDR3 coding DNA: TGTGCCAGTAGTTCACCCGGGAAGCTCTACGAGCAGTACTTC.

The chain has TRBV6-1 and TRBJ2-1; 12 positions match TRBD2. V was pared by 2 bases and J by 7 bases, with 3 bases of the junction left unmatched. This CDR3 is 15 amino acids long. Germline assignment: CDR1 MNHNS and CDR2 SASEGT. Here the CDR3 reads CASSESTSGRNEQFF. CDR3 coding DNA: TGTGCCAGCAGTGAATCGACTAGCGGGAGAAATGAGCAGTTCTTC.

About this clone itself: This specimen includes other DNA sequences encoding the same CDR3. The chain uses TRBV27 and TRBJ2-5; 7 bases agree with TRBD1. The CDR3 loop spans 14 amino acids. Losses at the gene ends were 6 bases for V and 2 bases for J; bases not matched to a gene: 6. The germline V gene has CDR1 MNHEY and CDR2 SMNVEV (reference sequence). The DNA for the CDR3 is TGTGCCAGCAGCCCCCTGGGACAGCAAGAGACCCAGTACTTC. The encoded protein is CASSPLGQQETQYF.

This clone was found a few times. The V and J genes are TRBV6-1 and TRBJ1-4; D is possibly TRBD1 (6 bases). Trimming stripped 10 bases from V and 5 bases from J, with 20 bases between. The CDR3 loop spans 15 amino acids. Germline V gene lookup returns CDR1 MNHNS and CDR2 SASEGT. In DNA form, the CDR3 reads TGTGCCACCTCCCTCGGGGGGCAGCTAAATGAAAAACTGTTTTTT. Its translation is CATSLGGQLNEKLFF.

The sample holds one count of this clone. The genes are TRBV19 and TRBJ2-7, with 8 bases that match TRBD2. The junction had 6 bases not matched to a gene; V was cut back by 2 bases and J by 3 bases. CDR3 length equals 15 residues. CDR1 is LNHDA and CDR2 is SQIVND in the germline V gene (reference sequence). Here the CDR3 reads CASSITSGGSYEQYF. CDR3 coding DNA: TGTGCCAGTAGTATAACTAGCGGTGGCAGCTACGAGCAGTACTTC.

The count of this clone is one. One junction end does not reproduce the germline sequence, and a read error may be involved. The gene calls are TRBV7-9 and TRBJ2-7; D unresolved. CDR3 length equals 12 residues. CDR1 is SEHNR, CDR2 FQNEAQ, per germline (reference sequence). CDR3 nucleotides: TGTTCCAGCAGCTTTACAGTCTACGAGCAGTGCTTC. It codes for CSSSFTVYEQCF. Complete variable domain (other parts from reference TRBV7-9 and TRBJ2-7): DTGVSQNPRHKITKRGQNVTFRCDPISEHNRLYWYRQTLGQGPEFLTYFQNEAQLEKSRLLSDRFSAERPKGSFSTLEIQRTEQGDSAMYLCSSSFTVYEQCFGPGTRLTVT.

This chain joins TRBV10-2 and TRBJ2-1; 12 bases fit TRBD2. CDR1 is WSHSY and CDR2 is SAAADI in the germline V gene. The CDR3 spans 17 residues. Unmatched junction bases numbered 7, after V lost 6 bases and J lost 1 base. The CDR3 sequence is CASRLAGGPNSYNEQFF. In nucleotides, the CDR3 is TGCGCCAGCAGGCTAGCGGGAGGGCCGAATTCCTACAATGAGCAGTTCTTC.

The chain employs TRBV28 and TRBJ2-3; D perhaps matches TRBD2 (6 bases). The germline gives CDR1 MDHEN, CDR2 SYDVKM. The CDR3 extends over 16 amino acids. Trimming took off 6 bases at V and 1 base at J, with 17 bases between the two ends. The CDR3 region is CASRFSRASGTDTQYF. The CDR3 DNA reads as TGTGCCAGCAGGTTCTCCCGCGCTAGCGGCACAGATACGCAGTATTTT.

The V and J genes are TRBV5-1 and TRBJ2-5; maybe TRBD2 (6 bases). The germline V gene encodes CDR1 SGHRS and CDR2 YFSETQ. V lost 6 bases, J lost 0 bases, and 12 bases lay in between. This CDR3 has 14 residues. For the CDR3, the DNA is TGCGCCAGCAAGGAATTAGCGGACCAAGAGACCCAGTACTTC. Encoded protein: CASKELADQETQYF.